These 14 T cell receptor beta chains were sequenced from one sample in a study of a mutant IDH1 vaccine in newly diagnosed glioma. Time point denoted: week 5, during vaccination. One vaccine dose held 300 ug of mutant IDH1 20-mer peptide and came with topical imiquimod. Their recognized antigens are unknown. Assay: immunoSEQ multiplex PCR; the TCRdb copy retains only in-frame clones and omits some. This table holds 37,000 or so clones, 70% to 85% found once. This specimen was PBMCs, taken from a glioma patient whose treatment included an IDH1 peptide vaccine. All receptors derive from a man aged 25 to 45 with glioma.

The chain recombines TRBV2 with TRBJ2-5, with TRBD2 matching over 13 bases. Germline CDR1 SNHLY, CDR2 FYNNEI. Trimming took 5 bases from V and 5 from J; bases not matched to a gene: 2. The CDR3 runs 14 residues. The CDR3, as DNA: TGTGCCAGCAGTACTAGCGGGGGGGTGGAGACCCAGTACTTC. Its translation is CASSTSGGVETQYF.

The gene calls are TRBV5-1 and TRBJ1-4, with 8 bases fitting TRBD1. The CDR3 totals 16 residues. Germline V gene sequence: CDR1 SGHRS, CDR2 YFSETQ. The junction had 12 bases not matched to a gene; V was cut back by 4 bases and J by 7 bases. This CDR3 reads CASSITGGDEFEKLFF. CDR3 DNA: TGCGCCAGCAGCATTACAGGGGGTGATGAGTTTGAAAAACTGTTTTTT. The full variable domain, with the rest looked up from reference TRBV5-1 and TRBJ1-4, is KAGVTQTPRYLIKTRGQQVTLSCSPISGHRSVSWYQQTPGQGLQFLFEYFSETQRNKGNFPGRFSGRQFSNSRSEMNVSTLELGDSALYLCASSITGGDEFEKLFFGSGTQLSVL.

This rearrangement joins TRBV6-1 to TRBJ2-7, with 9 bases matching TRBD1. The CDR3 is made up of 13 amino acids. Unmatched junction bases numbered 7, after V lost 6 bases and J lost 7 bases. CDR1 and CDR2 from the germline V gene are MNHNS and SASEGT. CDR3 in DNA: TGTGCCAGCAGGTGGACAGGGGCGCGGGAGCAGTACTTC. Translation: CASRWTGAREQYF.

This clone occurred a few times. The chain combines TRBV25-1 with TRBJ2-1; TRBD2 is a possible D gene (5 bases). Per the germline V gene, CDR1 is MGHDK and CDR2 is SYGVNS. The CDR3 extends over 14 amino acids. V lost 2 bases and J lost 4, with 9 bases in between. The CDR3 region has the DNA TGTGCCAGCAGTGAACCCGGGGATTACAATGAGCAGTTCTTC. Translated: CASSEPGDYNEQFF.

This chain connects TRBV5-1 to TRBJ2-2; TRBD2 matches at 10 bases. Per germline, CDR1 SGHRS and CDR2 YFSETQ. Unmatched junction bases numbered 7, after V lost 6 bases and J lost 2 bases. CDR3 length: 16 amino acids. The CDR3 is CASKLLAGENTGELFF. The DNA for the CDR3 is TGCGCCAGCAAGCTGCTAGCGGGAGAAAACACCGGGGAGCTGTTTTTT.

The V call is TRBV6-1, the J call TRBJ2-3; 9 bases are a match to TRBD2. From germline, CDR1 is MNHNS and CDR2 SASEGT. The V gene end was trimmed by 2 bases and the J gene end by 0 bases; junction bases not matched to a gene: 3. This CDR3 spans 16 amino acids. The DNA of the CDR3 is TGTGCCAGCAGTGAAATGCTAGCGGGAAGCACAGATACGCAGTATTTT. Residues: CASSEMLAGSTDTQYF.

The CDR3 sequence is CASSRDRETYEQYF. The CDR3 region has the DNA TGTGCCAGCAGCCGGGACAGGGAGACCTACGAGCAGTACTTC. The chain carries TRBV2 and TRBJ2-7; 9 positions agree with TRBD1. CDR3 size: 14 residues. The J segment lost 2 bases and the V segment lost 6 bases, leaving 5 bases of the junction unmatched. The germline CDR1 and CDR2 sequences are SNHLY and FYNNEI.

The gene calls are TRBV10-3 and TRBJ2-3, with 7 bases that match TRBD2. The J segment lost 1 base and the V segment lost 6 bases, leaving 4 bases of the junction unmatched. This CDR3 contains 14 residues. The germline V gene encodes CDR1 ENHRY and CDR2 SYGVKD. The CDR3 loop reads CAISTRGGTDTQYF. CDR3 nucleotide sequence: TGTGCCATCAGCACCCGGGGGGGCACAGATACGCAGTATTTT.

The J gene is TRBJ1-3, the V gene TRBV30; 8 nucleotides match TRBD1. V shed 5 bases and J 0 bases; nucleotides not matched to a gene: 3. From germline, CDR1 is GTSNPN and CDR2 SVGIG (reference sequence). The CDR3 totals 14 residues. CDR3 loop: CAWATGASGNTIYF. CDR3 in DNA: TGTGCCTGGGCGACAGGGGCCTCTGGAAACACCATATATTTT.

The chain couples TRBV15 to TRBJ1-1; D not resolved. This CDR3 comprises 13 residues. Germline values: CDR1 LNHNV, CDR2 YYDKDF (reference sequence). V shed 1 base and J shed 4 bases, with 7 bases lying between them. The DNA for the CDR3 is TGTGCCACCAGCAGAGGGCGATCCACTGAAGCTTTCTTT. This encodes CATSRGRSTEAFF.

The chain recombines TRBV19 with TRBJ1-5; D is unclear. Germline CDR1 and CDR2: LNHDA and SQIVND (reference sequence). The CDR3 runs 10 residues. With 7 bases removed from V and 9 bases from J, the gap between germline ends came to 7 bases. As DNA, the CDR3 is TGTGCCAGTAATCCCTGGCCCCAGCATTTT. Protein: CASNPWPQHF.

V is TRBV10-3 and J is TRBJ2-7; no clear D. Deletions cut 7 bases from V and 6 bases from J, with 10 bases between. Germline values: CDR1 ENHRY, CDR2 SYGVKD. The CDR3 covers 11 residues. CDR3 sequence (DNA): TGTGCCATCAAGGGTATGGGCGAGCAGTACTTC. This sequence encodes CAIKGMGEQYF.

This clone has a single count. V and J are TRBV10-3 and TRBJ2-7; a possible D gene is TRBD2 (6 bases). This CDR3 is 14 amino acids long. V dropped 0 bases and J dropped 3 bases, with 9 bases sitting between them. The germline gives CDR1 ENHRY, CDR2 SYGVKD. The CDR3 coding sequence is TGTGCCATCAGTGAGTCAGGAGGGGACTACGAGCAGTACTTC. Translating it yields CAISESGGDYEQYF.

V is TRBV4-3 and J is TRBJ1-1, with 7 bases identical to TRBD1. The CDR3 extends over 15 amino acids. The trim removed 3 bases at V and 2 bases at J, leaving 6 bases unmatched. In germline, CDR1 is LGHNA, CDR2 YSLEER. As DNA, the CDR3 is TGCGCCAGCAGCCACCCGGGACAGATAAACACTGAAGCTTTCTTT. Translation gives CASSHPGQINTEAFF.